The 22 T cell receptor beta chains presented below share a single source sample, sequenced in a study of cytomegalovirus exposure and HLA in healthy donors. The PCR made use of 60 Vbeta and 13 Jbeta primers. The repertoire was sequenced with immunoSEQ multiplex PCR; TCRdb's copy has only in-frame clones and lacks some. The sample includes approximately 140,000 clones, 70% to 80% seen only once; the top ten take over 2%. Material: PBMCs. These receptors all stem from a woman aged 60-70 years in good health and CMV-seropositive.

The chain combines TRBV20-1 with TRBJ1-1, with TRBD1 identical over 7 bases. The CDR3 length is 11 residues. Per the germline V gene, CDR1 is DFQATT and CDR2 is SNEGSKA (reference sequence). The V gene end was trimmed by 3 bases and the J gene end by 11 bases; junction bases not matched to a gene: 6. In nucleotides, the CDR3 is TGCAGTGCTAGTCCAGACAGGGATGCTTTCTTT. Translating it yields CSASPDRDAFF.

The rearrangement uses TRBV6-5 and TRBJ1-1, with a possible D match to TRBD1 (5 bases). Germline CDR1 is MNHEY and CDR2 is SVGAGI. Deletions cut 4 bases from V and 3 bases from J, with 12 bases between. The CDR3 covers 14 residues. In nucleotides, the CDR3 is TGTGCCAGCAGTTCCTTCGACAGCCACACTGAAGCTTTCTTT. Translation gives CASSSFDSHTEAFF.

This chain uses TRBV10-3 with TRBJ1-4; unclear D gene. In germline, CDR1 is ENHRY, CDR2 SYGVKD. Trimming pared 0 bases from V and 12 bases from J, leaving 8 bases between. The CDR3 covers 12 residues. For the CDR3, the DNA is TGTGCCATCAGTGAGTCGGAGGGAGAACTGTTTTTT. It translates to CAISESEGELFF.

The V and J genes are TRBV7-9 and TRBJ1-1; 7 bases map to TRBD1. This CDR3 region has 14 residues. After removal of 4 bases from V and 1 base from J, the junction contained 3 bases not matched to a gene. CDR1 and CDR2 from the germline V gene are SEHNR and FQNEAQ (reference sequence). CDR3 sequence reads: CASSWTGGNTEAFF. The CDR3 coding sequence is TGTGCCAGCAGCTGGACAGGAGGGAACACTGAAGCTTTCTTT. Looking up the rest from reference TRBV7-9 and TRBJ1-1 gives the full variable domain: DTGVSQNPRHKITKRGQNVTFRCDPISEHNRLYWYRQTLGQGPEFLTYFQNEAQLEKSRLLSDRFSAERPKGSFSTLEIQRTEQGDSAMYLCASSWTGGNTEAFFGQGTRLTVV.

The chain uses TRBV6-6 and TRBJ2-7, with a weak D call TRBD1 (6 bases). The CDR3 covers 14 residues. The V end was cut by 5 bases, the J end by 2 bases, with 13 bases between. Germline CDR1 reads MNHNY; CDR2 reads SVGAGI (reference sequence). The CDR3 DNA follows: TGTGCCAGCAGTGTTCAGGGGTCCACCTACGAGCAGTACTTC. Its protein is CASSVQGSTYEQYF.

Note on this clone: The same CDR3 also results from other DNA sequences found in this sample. CDR3 sequence (DNA): TGCGCCAGCAGCCAAGGGCGGGGGCTTTACGAGCAGTACTTC. As protein: CASSQGRGLYEQYF. V is TRBV4-1 and J is TRBJ2-7; D is possibly TRBD2 (7 bases). This CDR3 has 14 residues. Germline loops: CDR1 MGHRA, CDR2 YSYEKL. The V end was cut by 1 base, the J end by 4 bases, with 11 bases between.

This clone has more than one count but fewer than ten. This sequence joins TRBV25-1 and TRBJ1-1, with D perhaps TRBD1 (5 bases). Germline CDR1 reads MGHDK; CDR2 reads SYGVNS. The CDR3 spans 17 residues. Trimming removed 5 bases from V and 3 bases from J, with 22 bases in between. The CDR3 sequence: CASSRTPGSPADTEAFF. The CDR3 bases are TGTGCCAGCAGTCGGACACCCGGTAGTCCGGCGGACACTGAAGCTTTCTTT.

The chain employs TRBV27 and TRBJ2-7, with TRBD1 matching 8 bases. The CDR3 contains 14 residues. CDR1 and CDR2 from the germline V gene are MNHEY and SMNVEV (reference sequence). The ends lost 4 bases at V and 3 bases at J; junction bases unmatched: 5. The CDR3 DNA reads TGTGCCAGCAGTTCAAGACAGGGGTTCTACGAGCAGTACTTC. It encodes CASSSRQGFYEQYF.

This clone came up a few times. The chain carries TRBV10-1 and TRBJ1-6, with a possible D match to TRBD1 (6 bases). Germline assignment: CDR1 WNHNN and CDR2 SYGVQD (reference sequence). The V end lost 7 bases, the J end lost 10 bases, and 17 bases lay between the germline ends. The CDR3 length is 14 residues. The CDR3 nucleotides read TGCGCCAGCACCGCGGACAGTCCCCGGTCACCCCTCCACTTT. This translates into CASTADSPRSPLHF.

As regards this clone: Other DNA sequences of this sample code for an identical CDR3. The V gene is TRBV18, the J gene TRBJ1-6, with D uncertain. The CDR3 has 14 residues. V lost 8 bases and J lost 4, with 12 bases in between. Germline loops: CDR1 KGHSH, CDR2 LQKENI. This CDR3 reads CASRAEQYNSPLHF. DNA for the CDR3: TGTGCCAGCCGAGCGGAACAGTATAATTCACCCCTCCACTTT.

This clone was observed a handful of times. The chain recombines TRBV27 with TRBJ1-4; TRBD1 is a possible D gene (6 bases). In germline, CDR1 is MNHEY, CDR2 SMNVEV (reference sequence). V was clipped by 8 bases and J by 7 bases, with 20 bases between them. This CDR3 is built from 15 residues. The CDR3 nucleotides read TGTGCCAGCTCCGCCGGGGGGCGGCTAAGTGAAAAACTGTTTTTT. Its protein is CASSAGGRLSEKLFF.

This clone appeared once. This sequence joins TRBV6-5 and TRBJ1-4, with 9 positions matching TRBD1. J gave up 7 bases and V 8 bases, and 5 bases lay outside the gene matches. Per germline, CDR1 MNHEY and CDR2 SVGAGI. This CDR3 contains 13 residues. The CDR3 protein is CASQGTGTEKLFF. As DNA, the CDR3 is TGTGCCAGCCAAGGGACAGGGACTGAAAAACTGTTTTTT.

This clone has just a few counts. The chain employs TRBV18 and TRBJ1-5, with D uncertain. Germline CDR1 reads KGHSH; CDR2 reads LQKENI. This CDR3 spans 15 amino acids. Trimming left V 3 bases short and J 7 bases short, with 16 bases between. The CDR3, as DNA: TGTGCCAGCTCACCGAGGGAAGCTCCGGGCCAGCCCCAGCATTTT. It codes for CASSPREAPGQPQHF.

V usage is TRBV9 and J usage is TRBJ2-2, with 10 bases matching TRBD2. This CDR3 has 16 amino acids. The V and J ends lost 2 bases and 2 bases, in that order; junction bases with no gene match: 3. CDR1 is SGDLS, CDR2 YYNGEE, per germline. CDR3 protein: CASSVTSGVNTGELFF. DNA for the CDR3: TGTGCCAGCAGCGTTACTAGCGGGGTAAACACCGGGGAGCTGTTTTTT.

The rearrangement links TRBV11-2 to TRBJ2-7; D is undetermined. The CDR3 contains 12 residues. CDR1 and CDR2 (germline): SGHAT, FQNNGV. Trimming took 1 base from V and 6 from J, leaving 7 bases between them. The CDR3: CASSLGLVEQYF. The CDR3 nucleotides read TGTGCCAGCAGCTTAGGGCTAGTCGAGCAGTACTTC.

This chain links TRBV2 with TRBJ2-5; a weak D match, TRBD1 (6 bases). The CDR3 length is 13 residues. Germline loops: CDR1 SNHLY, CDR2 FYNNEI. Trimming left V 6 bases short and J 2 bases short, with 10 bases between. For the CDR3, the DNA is TGTGCCAGCAGCGGGGACATGCAAGAGACCCAGTACTTC. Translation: CASSGDMQETQYF.

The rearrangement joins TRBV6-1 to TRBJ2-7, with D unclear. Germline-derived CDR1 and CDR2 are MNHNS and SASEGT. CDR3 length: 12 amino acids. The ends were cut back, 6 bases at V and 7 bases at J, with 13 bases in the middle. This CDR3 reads CASRQSLEEQYF. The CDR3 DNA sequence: TGTGCCAGCAGACAGAGTCTTGAGGAGCAGTACTTC.

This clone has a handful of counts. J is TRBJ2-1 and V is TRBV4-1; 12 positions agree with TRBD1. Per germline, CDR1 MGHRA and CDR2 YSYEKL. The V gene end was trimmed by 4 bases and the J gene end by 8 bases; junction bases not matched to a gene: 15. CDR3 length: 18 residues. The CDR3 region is CASSPSSRGTGGLDEQFF. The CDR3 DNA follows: TGCGCCAGCAGCCCTTCCTCAAGAGGGACAGGGGGCTTGGATGAGCAGTTCTTC.

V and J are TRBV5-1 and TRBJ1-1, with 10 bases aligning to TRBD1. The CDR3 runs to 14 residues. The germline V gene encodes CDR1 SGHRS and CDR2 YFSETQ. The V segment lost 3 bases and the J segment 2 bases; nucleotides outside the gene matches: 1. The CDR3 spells CASSWDRGNTEAFF. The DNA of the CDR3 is TGCGCCAGCAGCTGGGACAGGGGTAACACTGAAGCTTTCTTT.

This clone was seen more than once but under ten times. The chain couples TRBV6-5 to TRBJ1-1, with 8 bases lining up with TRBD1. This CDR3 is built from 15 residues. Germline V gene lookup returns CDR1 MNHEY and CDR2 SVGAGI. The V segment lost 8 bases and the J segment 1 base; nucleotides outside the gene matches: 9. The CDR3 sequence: CASLPRDRTNTEAFF. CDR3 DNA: TGTGCCAGCCTCCCCAGGGACAGGACGAACACTGAAGCTTTCTTT.

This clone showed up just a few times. CDR3 loop: CASSAQGYNEQFF. The CDR3 coding sequence is TGTGCCAGCAGCGCACAGGGATACAATGAGCAGTTCTTC. The V gene is TRBV5-6, the J gene TRBJ2-1; tentative D call: TRBD1 (6 bases). Deletions cut 4 bases from V and 4 bases from J, with 9 bases between. The CDR3 sequence is 13 residues long. Germline V gene sequence: CDR1 SGHDT, CDR2 YYEEEE.

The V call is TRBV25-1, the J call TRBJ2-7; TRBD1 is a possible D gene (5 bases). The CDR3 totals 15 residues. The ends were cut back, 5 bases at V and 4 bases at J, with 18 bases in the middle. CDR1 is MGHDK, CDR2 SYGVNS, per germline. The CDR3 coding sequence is TGTGCCAGCAGTTTCCCCGATGGGGCGCGGTACGAGCAGTACTTC. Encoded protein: CASSFPDGARYEQYF.